Listed below are T cell receptor beta chains from one sample, sequenced in a study of CD8 T cells in ankylosing spondylitis. TCRdb independently ran MiXCR on the 5' RACE reads; one entry per CDR3 protein. The table includes hundreds of thousands of distinct CDR3 sequences, about 16% detected once. The specimen sequenced was blood, either unsorted or a sorted T cell fraction (not recorded which). These receptor sequences come from a male donor with ankylosing spondylitis. Each CDR3 is given with its conserved first and last residue. A D gene is named only where the DNA matches it firmly.

>TRBV29-1|10|TRBD1|TRBJ2-7
CSVVRDREYF
>TRBV11-1|18|TRBD2|TRBJ2-3
CASSLASGRPSSTDTQYF
>TRBV14|13|-|TRBJ2-7
CASSPGGTYEQYF
>TRBV14|15|TRBD2|TRBJ2-7
CASSQFGLAGYEQYF
>TRBV3-1|17|TRBD2|TRBJ2-2
CASSQDLGRAMGGELFF
>TRBV5-6|14|-|TRBJ1-5
CASSLVATDQAQHF
>TRBV19|14|-|TRBJ1-5
CQAGGGGPNQPQHF
>TRBV29-1|10|-|TRBJ2-7
CSVRDNEQYF
>TRBV7-9|15|-|TRBJ2-5
CASSLYEGVGETQYF
>TRBV25-1|13|TRBD2|TRBJ2-3
CASSEGTTDTQYF
>TRBV20-1|16|TRBD2|TRBJ2-1
CSAIIWGTSVDDEQFF
>TRBV13|16|TRBD1|TRBJ2-3
CASRQGTGVHTDTQYF
>TRBV5-5|14|TRBD1|TRBJ2-1
CASSGRQGAAEQFF
>TRBV13|17|-|TRBJ1-1
CASSFSFGGTANTEAFF
>TRBV19|12|-|TRBJ2-1
CASSGGADEQFF
>TRBV5-1|15|-|TRBJ1-2
CASSLEQGRSYGYTF
>TRBV20-1|13|TRBD1|TRBJ2-5
CSAQDRADETQYF
>TRBV7-3|14|-|TRBJ1-2
CASSPAGGDYGYTF
>TRBV10-2|14|-|TRBJ2-3
CASSVRENTDTQYF
>TRBV4-2|15|TRBD1|TRBJ2-7
CASSQDWAGGNEQYF
>TRBV7-6|16|-|TRBJ2-3
CASSLFSLASTDTQYF
>TRBV9|13|-|TRBJ2-1
CASSVSGMSEQFF
>TRBV20-1|13|-|TRBJ2-1
CSARDLGSTEQFF
>TRBV7-9|13|-|TRBJ1-2
CASSFGNNYGYTF
>TRBV3-1|15|-|TRBJ1-1
CASSQQGLGNTEAFF
>TRBV4-2|15|-|TRBJ2-2
CASSQDTGRTGELFF
>TRBV12-3/TRBV12-4|11|-|TRBJ2-7
CASRANYEQYF
>TRBV9|15|TRBD2|TRBJ2-5
CASSAGLAEQETQYF
>TRBV4-2|15|TRBD1|TRBJ2-7
CASSQDPGTAYEQYF
>TRBV4-3|17|-|TRBJ2-6
CASSSQHRDSGANVLTF
>TRBV7-3|15|-|TRBJ2-7
CASSTQGGISYEQYF